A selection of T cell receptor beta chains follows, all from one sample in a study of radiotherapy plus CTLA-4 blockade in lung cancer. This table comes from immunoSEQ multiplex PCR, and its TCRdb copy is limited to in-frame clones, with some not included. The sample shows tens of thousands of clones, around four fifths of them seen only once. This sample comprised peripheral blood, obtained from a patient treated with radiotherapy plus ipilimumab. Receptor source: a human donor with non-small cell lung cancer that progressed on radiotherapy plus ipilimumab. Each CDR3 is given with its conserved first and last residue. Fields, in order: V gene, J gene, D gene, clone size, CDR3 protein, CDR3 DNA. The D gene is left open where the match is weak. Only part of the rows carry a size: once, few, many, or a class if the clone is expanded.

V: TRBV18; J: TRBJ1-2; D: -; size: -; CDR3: CASSRGGQNYGYTF; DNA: TGTGCCAGCTCACGGGGGGGCCAGAACTATGGCTACACCTTC
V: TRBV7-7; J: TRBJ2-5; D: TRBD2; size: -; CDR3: CASSLYLAAGETQYF; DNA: TGTGCTAGCAGCTTATACCTAGCGGCTGGGGAGACCCAGTACTTC
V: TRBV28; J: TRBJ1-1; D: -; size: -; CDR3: CASSLTALNTEAFF; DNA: TGTGCCAGCAGTCTGACGGCCCTGAACACTGAAGCTTTCTTT
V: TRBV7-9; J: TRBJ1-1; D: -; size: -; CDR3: CASSLAGAGIAFF; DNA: TGTGCCAGCAGCTTAGCGGGAGCAGGGATAGCTTTCTTT
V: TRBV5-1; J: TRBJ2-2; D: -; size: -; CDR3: CASSFYRESGGELFF; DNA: TGCGCCAGCAGCTTCTACAGGGAAAGCGGCGGGGAGCTGTTTTTT
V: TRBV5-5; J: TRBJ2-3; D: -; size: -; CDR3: CASSLAGGGDTQYF; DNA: TGTGCCAGCAGCTTGGCCGGGGGAGGAGATACGCAGTATTTT
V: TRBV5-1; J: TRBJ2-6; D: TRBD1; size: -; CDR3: CASSLAGQALSGANVLTF; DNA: TGCGCCAGCAGCTTGGCCGGACAGGCCCTCTCTGGGGCCAACGTCCTGACTTTC
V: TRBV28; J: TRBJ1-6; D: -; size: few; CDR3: CASSFSPGESSPLHF; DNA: TGTGCCAGCAGTTTTTCACCAGGGGAGAGCTCACCCCTCCACTTT
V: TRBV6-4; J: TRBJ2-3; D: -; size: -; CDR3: CASRPKPFGTDTQYF; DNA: TGTGCCAGCAGACCAAAGCCCTTTGGGACAGATACGCAGTATTTT
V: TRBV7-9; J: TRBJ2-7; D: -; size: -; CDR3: CASSSIGYEQYF; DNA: TGTGCCAGCAGCTCTATTGGCTACGAGCAGTACTTC
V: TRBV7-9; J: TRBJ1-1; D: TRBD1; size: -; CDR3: CASSLRQGGGKTEAFF; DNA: TGTGCCAGCAGCTTACGACAGGGAGGGGGAAAAACTGAAGCTTTCTTT
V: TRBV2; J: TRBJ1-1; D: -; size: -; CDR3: CASSARFFNTEAFF; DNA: TGTGCCAGCAGCGCAAGGTTTTTTAACACTGAAGCTTTCTTT
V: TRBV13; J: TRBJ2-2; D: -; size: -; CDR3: CASSFARRGGTGELFF; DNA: TGTGCCAGCAGCTTTGCCCGGAGGGGGGGCACCGGGGAGCTGTTTTTT
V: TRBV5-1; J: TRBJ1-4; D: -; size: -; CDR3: CASSGPSGTRNEKLFF; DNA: TGCGCCAGCAGCGGACCATCAGGAACTCGGAATGAAAAACTGTTTTTT
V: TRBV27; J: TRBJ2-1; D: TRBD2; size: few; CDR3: CASSLMGLAGFSSYNEQFF; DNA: TGTGCCAGCAGTTTAATGGGACTAGCGGGCTTCAGCTCCTACAATGAGCAGTTCTTC
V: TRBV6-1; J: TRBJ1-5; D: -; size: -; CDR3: CASSELTRNQPQHF; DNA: TGTGCCAGCAGTGAATTGACTAGGAATCAGCCCCAGCATTTT
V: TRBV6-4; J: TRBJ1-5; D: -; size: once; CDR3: CASSDSRQGPDQPQHF; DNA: TGTGCCAGCAGTGACTCTCGGCAGGGGCCGGATCAGCCCCAGCATTTT
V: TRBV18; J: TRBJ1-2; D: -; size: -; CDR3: CASSSQQTGMGGYTF; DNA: TGTGCCAGCTCATCCCAGCAAACAGGGATGGGTGGCTACACCTTC
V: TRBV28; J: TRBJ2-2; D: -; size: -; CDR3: CASSLDQGGELFF; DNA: TGTGCCAGCAGTTTGGATCAGGGCGGGGAGCTGTTTTTT
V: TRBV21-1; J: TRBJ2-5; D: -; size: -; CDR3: CASSKAWDRGQETQYF; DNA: TGTGCCAGCAGCAAAGCTTGGGACAGGGGGCAGGAGACCCAGTACTTC
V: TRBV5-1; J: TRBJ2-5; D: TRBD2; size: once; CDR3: CASSTSGGDQETQYF; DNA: TGCGCCAGCTCGACTAGCGGGGGGGATCAAGAGACCCAGTACTTC
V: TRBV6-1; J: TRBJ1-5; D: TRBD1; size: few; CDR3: CASSADRVNQPQHF; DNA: TGTGCCAGCAGTGCAGACAGGGTCAATCAGCCCCAGCATTTT
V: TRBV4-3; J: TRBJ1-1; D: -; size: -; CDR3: CASSREGGSYTEAFF; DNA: TGCGCCAGCAGCCGGGAAGGAGGGAGCTACACTGAAGCTTTCTTT
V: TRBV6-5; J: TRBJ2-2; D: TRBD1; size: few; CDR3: CASSYVTTGGPGELFF; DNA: TGTGCCAGCAGTTACGTAACGACAGGGGGGCCCGGGGAGCTGTTTTTT
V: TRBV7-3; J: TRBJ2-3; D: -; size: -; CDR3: CASSPSYSADTQYF; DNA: TGTGCCAGCAGCCCAAGCTATAGCGCCGATACGCAGTATTTT
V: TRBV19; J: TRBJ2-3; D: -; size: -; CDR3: CASSPYFAVQDTQYF; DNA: TGTGCCAGTAGTCCATACTTTGCGGTTCAAGATACGCAGTATTTT